The clone carrying this TCR beta chain turned up a few times. Its antigen is not known. The CDR3 length is 15 residues. In germline, CDR1 is SNHLY, CDR2 FYNNEI. V gave up 1 base and J gave up 3 bases, with 12 bases separating them. The record originates from a study of CD8+CD57+ T cells in acquired aplastic anemia. Overall study: When averaged, DNA from sorted CD4+ and CD8+ cells came to approximately 3 ug.

Study findings and constraints: With respect to CD8+ Simpson's diversity, patients and controls did not differ significantly.

According to the study, genomic DNA was the template for TCR beta VDJ and CDR3 profiling. A single record per CDR3 protein comes from TCRdb applying MiXCR to the reads. The sample shows about 130,000 distinct CDR3 sequences, about half of them seen only once. Sequenced: sorted CD4+, CD8+, or CD8+CD57+ T cells (not recorded which) from PBMCs. This clonotype was obtained from a human donor in good health, serving as a control. The gene calls are TRBV2 and TRBJ2-5; either TRBD1 or TRBD2 may supply D (5 bases each). This CDR3 is CASSEVRGPEETQYF. DNA of the CDR3: TGTGCCAGCAGTGAAGTGAGGGGACCAGAAGAGACCCAGTACTTC.